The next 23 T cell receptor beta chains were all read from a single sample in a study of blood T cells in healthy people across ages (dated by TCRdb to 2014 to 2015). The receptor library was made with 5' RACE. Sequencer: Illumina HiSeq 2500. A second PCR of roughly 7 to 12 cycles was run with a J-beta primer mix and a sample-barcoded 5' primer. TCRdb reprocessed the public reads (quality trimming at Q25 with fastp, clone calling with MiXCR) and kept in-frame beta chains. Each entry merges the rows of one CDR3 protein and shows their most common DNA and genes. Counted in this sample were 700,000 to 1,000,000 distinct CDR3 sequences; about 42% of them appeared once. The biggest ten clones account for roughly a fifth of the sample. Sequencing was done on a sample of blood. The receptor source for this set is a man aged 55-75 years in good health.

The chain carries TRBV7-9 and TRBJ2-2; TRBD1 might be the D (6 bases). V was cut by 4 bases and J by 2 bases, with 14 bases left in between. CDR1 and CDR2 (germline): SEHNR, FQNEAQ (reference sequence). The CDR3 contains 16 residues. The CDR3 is CASSSRQGHNTGELFF. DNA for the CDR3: TGTGCCAGCAGCTCCCGGCAGGGACATAACACCGGGGAGCTGTTTTTT. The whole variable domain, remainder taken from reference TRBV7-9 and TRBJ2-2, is DTGVSQNPRHKITKRGQNVTFRCDPISEHNRLYWYRQTLGQGPEFLTYFQNEAQLEKSRLLSDRFSAERPKGSFSTLEIQRTEQGDSAMYLCASSSRQGHNTGELFFGEGSRLTVL.

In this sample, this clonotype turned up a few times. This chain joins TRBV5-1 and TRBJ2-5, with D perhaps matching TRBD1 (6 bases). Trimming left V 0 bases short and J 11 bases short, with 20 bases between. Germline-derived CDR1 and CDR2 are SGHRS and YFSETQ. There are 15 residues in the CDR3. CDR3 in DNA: TGCGCCAGCAGCTTGGTGGGGGCCTCCATGGGGGAGCAGTACTTC. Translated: CASSLVGASMGEQYF.

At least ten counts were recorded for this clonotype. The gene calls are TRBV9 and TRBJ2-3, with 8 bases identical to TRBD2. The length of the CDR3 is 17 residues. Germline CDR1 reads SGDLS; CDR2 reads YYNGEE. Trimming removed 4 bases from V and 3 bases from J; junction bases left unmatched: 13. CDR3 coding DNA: TGTGCCAGCAGCCGGGGGGGGTACAGCACCGGGACAGATACGCAGTATTTT. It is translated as CASSRGGYSTGTDTQYF.

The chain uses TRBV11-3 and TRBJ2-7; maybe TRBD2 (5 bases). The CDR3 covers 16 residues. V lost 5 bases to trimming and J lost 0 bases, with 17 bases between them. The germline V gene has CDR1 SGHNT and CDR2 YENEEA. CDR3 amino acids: CASSLMGRRSSYEQYF. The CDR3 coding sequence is TGTGCCAGCAGCCTGATGGGGAGAAGGAGCTCCTACGAGCAGTACTTC.

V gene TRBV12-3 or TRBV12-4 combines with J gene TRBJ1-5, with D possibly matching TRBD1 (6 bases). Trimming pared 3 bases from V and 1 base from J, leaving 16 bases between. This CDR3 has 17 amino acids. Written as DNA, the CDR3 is TGTGCCAGCAGTTTCGCTTTCAGGGGATTAAGCAATCAGCCCCAGCATTTT. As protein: CASSFAFRGLSNQPQHF.

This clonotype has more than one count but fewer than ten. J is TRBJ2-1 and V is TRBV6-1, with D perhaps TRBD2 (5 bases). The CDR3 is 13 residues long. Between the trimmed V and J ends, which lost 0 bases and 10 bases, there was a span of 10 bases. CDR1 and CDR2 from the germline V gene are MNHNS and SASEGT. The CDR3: CASSEAGLPEQFF. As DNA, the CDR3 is TGTGCCAGCAGTGAAGCCGGACTTCCAGAGCAGTTCTTC.

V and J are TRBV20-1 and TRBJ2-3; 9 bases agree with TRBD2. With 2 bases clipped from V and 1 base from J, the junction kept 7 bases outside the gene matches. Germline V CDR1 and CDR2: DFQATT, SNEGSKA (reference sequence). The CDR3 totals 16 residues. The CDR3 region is CSARSQERGGTDTQYF. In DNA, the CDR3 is TGCAGTGCTAGATCGCAGGAGCGGGGGGGCACAGATACGCAGTATTTT.

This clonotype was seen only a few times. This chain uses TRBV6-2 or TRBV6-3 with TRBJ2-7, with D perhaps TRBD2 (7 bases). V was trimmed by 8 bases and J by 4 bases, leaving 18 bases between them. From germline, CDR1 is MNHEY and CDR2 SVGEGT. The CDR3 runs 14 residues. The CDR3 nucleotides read TGTGCCAGCTGCAAAGGGGGGGGACCATACGAGCAGTACTTC. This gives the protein CASCKGGGPYEQYF.

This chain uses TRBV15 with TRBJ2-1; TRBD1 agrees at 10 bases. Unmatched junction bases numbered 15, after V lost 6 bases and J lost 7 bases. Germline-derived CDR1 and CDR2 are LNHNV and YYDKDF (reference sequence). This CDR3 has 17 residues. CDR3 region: CATRADRGLGMGNEQFF. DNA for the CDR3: TGTGCCACCAGGGCAGACAGGGGGCTAGGGATGGGGAATGAGCAGTTCTTC.

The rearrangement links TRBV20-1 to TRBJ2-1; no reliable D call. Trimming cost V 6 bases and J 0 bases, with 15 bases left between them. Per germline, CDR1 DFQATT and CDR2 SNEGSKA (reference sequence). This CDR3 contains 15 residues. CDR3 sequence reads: CSASTLPGSYNEQFF. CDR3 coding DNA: TGCAGTGCCTCAACCCTTCCAGGCTCCTACAATGAGCAGTTCTTC.

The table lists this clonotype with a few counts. The CDR3 sequence: CASSLVSGYDEQYF. Written as DNA, the CDR3 is TGTGCCAGCAGTTTGGTGAGTGGGTACGACGAGCAGTACTTC. The chain uses TRBV12-3 or TRBV12-4 and TRBJ2-7; D gene ambiguous. Trimming cost V 3 bases and J 5 bases, with 14 bases left between them. The length of the CDR3 is 14 residues.

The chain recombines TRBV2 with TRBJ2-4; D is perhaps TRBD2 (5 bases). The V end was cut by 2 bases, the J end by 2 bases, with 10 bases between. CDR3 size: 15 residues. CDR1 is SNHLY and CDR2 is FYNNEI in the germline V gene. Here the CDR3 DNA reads TGTGCCAGCAGTGAAAACGGGGTATCCAAAAACATTCAGTACTTC. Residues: CASSENGVSKNIQYF.

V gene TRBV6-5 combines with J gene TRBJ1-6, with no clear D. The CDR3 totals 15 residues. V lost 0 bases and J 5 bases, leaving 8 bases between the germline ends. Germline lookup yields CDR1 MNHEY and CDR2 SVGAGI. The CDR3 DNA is TGTGCCAGCAGTTACTCGAAGCGTGATAATTCACCCCTCCACTTT. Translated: CASSYSKRDNSPLHF.

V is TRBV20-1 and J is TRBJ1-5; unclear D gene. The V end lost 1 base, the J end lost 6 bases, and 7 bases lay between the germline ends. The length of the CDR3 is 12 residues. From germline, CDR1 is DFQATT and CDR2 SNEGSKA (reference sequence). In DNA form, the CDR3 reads TGCAGTGCTAGAGTGGGGTCTCAGCCCCAGCATTTT. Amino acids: CSARVGSQPQHF.

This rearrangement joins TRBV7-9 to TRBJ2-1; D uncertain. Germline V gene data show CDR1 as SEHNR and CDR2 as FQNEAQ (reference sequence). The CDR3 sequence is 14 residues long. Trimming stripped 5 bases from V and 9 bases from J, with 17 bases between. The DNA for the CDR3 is TGTGCCAGCAGCGTAGGATTTAGCTTCGGTGAGCAGTTCTTC. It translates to CASSVGFSFGEQFF.

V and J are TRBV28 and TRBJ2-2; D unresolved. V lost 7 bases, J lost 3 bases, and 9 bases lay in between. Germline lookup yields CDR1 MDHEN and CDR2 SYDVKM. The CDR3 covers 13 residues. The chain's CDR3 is CASKPDYTGELFF. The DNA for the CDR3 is TGTGCCAGCAAGCCAGACTACACCGGGGAGCTGTTTTTT.

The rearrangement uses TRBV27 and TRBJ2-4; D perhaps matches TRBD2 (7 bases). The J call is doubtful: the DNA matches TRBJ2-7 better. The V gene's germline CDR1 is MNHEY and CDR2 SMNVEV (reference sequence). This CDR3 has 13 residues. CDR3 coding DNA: TGTGCCAGCAGTGGGGGGGCAATCTACGAGCAGTACTTC. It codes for CASSGGAIYEQYF.

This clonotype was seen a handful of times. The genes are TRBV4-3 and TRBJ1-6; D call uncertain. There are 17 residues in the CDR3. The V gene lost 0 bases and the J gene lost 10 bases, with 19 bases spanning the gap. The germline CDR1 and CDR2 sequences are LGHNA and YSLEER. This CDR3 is CASSQDFIGQSSSPLHF. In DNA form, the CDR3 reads TGCGCCAGCAGCCAAGACTTCATTGGGCAGTCCAGCTCACCCCTCCACTTT.

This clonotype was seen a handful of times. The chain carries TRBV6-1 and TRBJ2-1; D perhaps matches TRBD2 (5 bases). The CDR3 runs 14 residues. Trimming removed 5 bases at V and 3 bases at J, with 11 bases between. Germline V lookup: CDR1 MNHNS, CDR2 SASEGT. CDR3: CASSPQEVYNEQFF. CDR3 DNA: TGTGCCAGCAGTCCCCAGGAGGTCTACAATGAGCAGTTCTTC.

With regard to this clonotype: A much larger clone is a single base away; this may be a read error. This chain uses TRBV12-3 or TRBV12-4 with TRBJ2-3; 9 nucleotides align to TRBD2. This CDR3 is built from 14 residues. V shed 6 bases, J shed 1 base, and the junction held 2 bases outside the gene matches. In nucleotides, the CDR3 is TGTGCCAGCAGCTGCGGGGGGGGCACAGATACGCAGTATTTT. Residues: CASSCGGGTDTQYF.

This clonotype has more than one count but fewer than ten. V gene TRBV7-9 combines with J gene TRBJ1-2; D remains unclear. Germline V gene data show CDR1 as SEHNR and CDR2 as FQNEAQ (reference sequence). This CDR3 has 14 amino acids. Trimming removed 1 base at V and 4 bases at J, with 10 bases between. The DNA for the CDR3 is TGTGCCAGCAGCTTAGAACAGCCACCCTATGGCTACACCTTC. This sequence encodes CASSLEQPPYGYTF.

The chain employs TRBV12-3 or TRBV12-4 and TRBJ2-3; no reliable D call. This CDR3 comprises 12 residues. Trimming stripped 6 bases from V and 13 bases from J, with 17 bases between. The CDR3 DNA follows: TGTGCCAGCAGCCGAGCTCCTGGCACGGAGTATTTT. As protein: CASSRAPGTEYF.

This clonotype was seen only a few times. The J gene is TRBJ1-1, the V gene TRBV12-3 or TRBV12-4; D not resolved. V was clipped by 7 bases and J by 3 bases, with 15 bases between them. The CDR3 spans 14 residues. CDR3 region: CASTDYFGDTEAFF. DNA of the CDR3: TGTGCCAGCACCGACTACTTCGGCGACACTGAAGCTTTCTTT.